The 8 T cell receptor beta chains below come from one sample, sequenced in a study of human T cells and chemical hapten exposure. TCRdb re-called the RACE reads with MiXCR, one entry per CDR3 protein. Found here are tens of thousands of distinct CDR3 sequences, 12% of them singletons; the top ten hold 3% to 4%. Time point here: patch test 1, 2 weeks after DPC sensitization. Treatment meaning: therapeutic diphenylcyclopropenone sensitization with weekly scalp DPC. The sample was whole blood, taken in connection with sensitization to the hapten diphenylcyclopropenone (DPC). The receptors originated from a woman in her sixties with alopecia areata. Some clones in this sample may be carry-over from other donors' samples.

This clonotype was seen more than once but under ten times. The chain joins TRBV29-1 to TRBJ1-2; 7 bases line up with TRBD1. CDR3 length equals 15 residues. CDR1 and CDR2 (germline): SQVTM, ANQGSEA. Losses at the gene ends were 4 bases for V and 3 bases for J; bases not matched to a gene: 11. In nucleotides, the CDR3 is TGCAGCGTTGGACAGGGACTTCGGCCAGACTATGGCTACACCTTC. Its protein product is CSVGQGLRPDYGYTF.

The chain has TRBV6-5 and TRBJ1-4; D is possibly TRBD1 (5 bases). Per the germline V gene, CDR1 is MNHEY and CDR2 is SVGAGI. V was trimmed by 1 base and J by 6 bases, leaving 12 bases between them. The CDR3 length is 15 residues. CDR3 in amino acids: CASSYFPGRDEKLFF. CDR3 DNA: TGTGCCAGCAGTTACTTCCCGGGGCGAGATGAAAAACTGTTTTTT.

In its sample, this clonotype was seen a few times. The chain employs TRBV11-3 and TRBJ2-1; D unresolved. Germline V gene lookup returns CDR1 SGHNT and CDR2 YENEEA. V lost 5 bases, J lost 0 bases, and 11 bases lay in between. The CDR3 contains 15 residues. CDR3: CASSRRDVSYNEQFF. The CDR3 nucleotides read TGTGCCAGCAGCCGACGTGACGTCTCCTACAATGAGCAGTTCTTC.

This clonotype was found a few times. The V gene is TRBV7-9, the J gene TRBJ1-5; 7 nucleotides align to TRBD1. V shed 5 bases and J 8 bases; nucleotides not matched to a gene: 6. The germline gives CDR1 SEHNR, CDR2 FQNEAQ (reference sequence). This CDR3 has 13 residues. This chain's CDR3 is CASSIQGREPQHF. Here the CDR3 DNA reads TGTGCCAGCAGCATACAGGGGAGAGAGCCCCAGCATTTT. Full variable domain (outside the CDR3, taken from reference TRBV7-9 and TRBJ1-5): DTGVSQNPRHKITKRGQNVTFRCDPISEHNRLYWYRQTLGQGPEFLTYFQNEAQLEKSRLLSDRFSAERPKGSFSTLEIQRTEQGDSAMYLCASSIQGREPQHFGDGTRLSIL.

This clonotype was found a few times. V and J are TRBV12-3 or TRBV12-4 and TRBJ2-6; D unresolved. V was cut by 8 bases and J by 1 base, with 6 bases left in between. The CDR3 has 13 amino acids. The CDR3 nucleotides read TGTGCCAGCTCGACATCTGGGGCCAACGTCCTGACTTTC. Translating gives CASSTSGANVLTF.

This clonotype was seen a handful of times. The gene calls are TRBV6-1 and TRBJ2-7, with D tentatively TRBD1 (6 bases). The CDR3 is 13 residues long. Germline CDR1 MNHNS, CDR2 SASEGT. The V gene lost 9 bases and the J gene lost 0 bases, with 12 bases spanning the gap. The CDR3 spells CASNRVPSYEQYF. The CDR3 coding sequence is TGTGCCAGTAACAGGGTTCCCTCCTACGAGCAGTACTTC.

This chain links TRBV30 with TRBJ1-1; D unresolved. The CDR3 is made up of 12 amino acids. Trimming cost V 5 bases and J 1 base, with 8 bases left between them. Germline CDR1 is GTSNPN and CDR2 is SVGIG (reference sequence). The CDR3 DNA reads as TGTGCCTGGGGTCGCGGGAACACTGAAGCTTTCTTT. This translates into CAWGRGNTEAFF. The full variable domain, with the rest looked up from reference TRBV30 and TRBJ1-1, is SQTIHQWPATLVQPVGSPLSLECTVEGTSNPNLYWYRQAAGRGLQLLFYSVGIGQISSEVPQNLSASRPQDRQFILSSKKLLLSDSGFYLCAWGRGNTEAFFGQGTRLTVV.

This clonotype occurred many times. The chain is built from TRBV3-1 and TRBJ1-1; D ambiguous. Trimming pared 3 bases from V and 7 bases from J, leaving 9 bases between. This CDR3 spans 12 amino acids. The germline V gene has CDR1 LGHDT and CDR2 YNNKEL (reference sequence). The CDR3, as DNA: TGTGCCAGCAGCCACGGACCTCTTGAAGCTTTCTTT. Encoded protein: CASSHGPLEAFF.